This is a list of T cell receptor beta chains from one sample in a study of T-cell reconstitution after alpha-beta-depleted transplantation in children. TCRdb reanalysed the PCR reads using MiXCR and keeps one entry per CDR3 protein. The repertoire includes approximately 630,000 distinct CDR3 sequences, about 12% of them detected once, and roughly 0.84% sits in the top ten. Sequenced here: PBMCs, sampled before TCRalphabeta/CD19-depleted stem cell transplant. The source is a girl aged 2 to 9 with congenital amegakaryocytic thrombocytopenia, due to receive a stem cell transplant. Both conserved end residues are part of each CDR3. Each record gives: CDR3 protein, CDR3 DNA, V gene, J gene, clone size, D gene. The D gene is left open where the match is weak. Only some rows state a clone size, as once, few, many or a class for expanded clones.

CDR3: CSASRGGRATDTQYF
DNA: TGCAGTGCTTCTAGGGGGGGAAGAGCCACAGATACGCAGTATTTT
V: TRBV20-1
J: TRBJ2-3
size: many
D: .

CDR3: CATKRLVQGNEQFF
DNA: TGTGCCACCAAAAGACTAGTGCAGGGCAATGAGCAGTTCTTC
V: TRBV6-1
J: TRBJ2-1
size: many
D: .

CDR3: CASSLALGRVNTEAFF
DNA: TGTGCCAGCAGCTTGGCTCTAGGGCGGGTGAACACTGAAGCTTTCTTT
V: TRBV5-5
J: TRBJ1-1
size: many
D: .

CDR3: CAISEEGTSGRRDTQYF
DNA: TGTGCCATCAGTGAGGAAGGGACTAGCGGGAGACGGGATACGCAGTATTTT
V: TRBV10-3
J: TRBJ2-3
size: .
D: TRBD2

CDR3: CASSPSGEHQETQYF
DNA: TGTGCCAGCAGCCCATCGGGAGAACACCAAGAGACCCAGTACTTC
V: TRBV12-3/TRBV12-4
J: TRBJ2-5
size: many
D: .

CDR3: CASSPVGRPREQYF
DNA: TGTGCCAGCAGCCCTGTTGGCCGACCCCGAGAGCAGTACTTC
V: TRBV6-2/TRBV6-3
J: TRBJ2-7
size: .
D: .

CDR3: CATSRGGERMTAFF
DNA: TGTGCCACCAGCAGAGGAGGGGAGAGAATGACGGCTTTCTTT
V: TRBV15
J: TRBJ1-1
size: .
D: .

CDR3: CSARDPRGELFF
DNA: TGCAGTGCTAGAGATCCCAGGGGGGAGCTGTTTTTT
V: TRBV20-1
J: TRBJ2-2
size: .
D: .

CDR3: CASSPENQETQYF
DNA: TGTGCCAGCAGTCCGGAGAACCAAGAGACCCAGTACTTC
V: TRBV12-3/TRBV12-4
J: TRBJ2-5
size: many
D: .

CDR3: CASSFVLAGGRPTYEQYF
DNA: TGTGCCAGCAGCTTTGTCTTAGCGGGAGGCCGTCCCACCTACGAGCAGTACTTC
V: TRBV11-1
J: TRBJ2-7
size: .
D: TRBD2

CDR3: CASSLGSGAVNEQYF
DNA: TGTGCCAGCAGCTTAGGGTCCGGGGCGGTAAACGAGCAGTACTTC
V: TRBV7-6
J: TRBJ2-7
size: .
D: .

CDR3: CASSRDRLNSGANVLTF
DNA: TGCGCCAGCAGCCGGGACAGGTTAAACTCTGGGGCCAACGTCCTGACTTTC
V: TRBV10-1
J: TRBJ2-6
size: many
D: TRBD1

CDR3: CATSRDRTSGYEQYF
DNA: TGTGCCACCAGCAGAGATCGGACTAGCGGTTACGAGCAGTACTTC
V: TRBV15
J: TRBJ2-7
size: few
D: TRBD2

CDR3: CASSLPQAGAGEQYF
DNA: TGTGCCAGCAGCTTACCCCAAGCGGGAGCGGGCGAGCAGTACTTC
V: TRBV7-9
J: TRBJ2-7
size: once
D: TRBD2

CDR3: CSARDSRRVSYEQYF
DNA: TGCAGTGCTAGGGATAGCAGGAGGGTCTCCTACGAGCAGTACTTC
V: TRBV20-1
J: TRBJ2-7
size: .
D: .

CDR3: CASEPGGLEETQYF
DNA: TGTGCCAGCGAACCGGGAGGGCTTGAAGAGACCCAGTACTTC
V: TRBV7-9
J: TRBJ2-5
size: .
D: TRBD2

CDR3: CASSFYPGTDTYEQYF
DNA: TGTGCCAGCAGCTTTTATCCCGGGACAGACACCTACGAGCAGTACTTC
V: TRBV11-2
J: TRBJ2-7
size: few
D: TRBD1

CDR3: CASSPAVVTDTQYF
DNA: TGTGCCAGCAGTCCCGCCGTCGTCACAGATACGCAGTATTTT
V: TRBV28
J: TRBJ2-3
size: .
D: .

CDR3: CASSVKRSETQYF
DNA: TGTGCCAGCAGTGTAAAGCGATCGGAGACCCAGTACTTC
V: TRBV2
J: TRBJ2-5
size: few
D: .

CDR3: CASSQRGQNTGELFF
DNA: TGCGCCAGCAGCCAGAGAGGACAGAACACCGGGGAGCTGTTTTTT
V: TRBV4-1
J: TRBJ2-2
size: many
D: .

CDR3: CSASQAGTGYNEQFF
DNA: TGCAGTGCTAGCCAAGCCGGGACAGGGTACAATGAGCAGTTCTTC
V: TRBV20-1
J: TRBJ2-1
size: .
D: TRBD1

CDR3: CASSLEQGAGTQYF
DNA: TGCGCCAGCAGCTTGGAGCAGGGTGCGGGTACCCAGTACTTC
V: TRBV5-1
J: TRBJ2-5
size: many
D: .

CDR3: CASSTSQLGANVLTF
DNA: TGTGCCAGTAGCACCAGCCAACTCGGGGCCAACGTCCTGACTTTC
V: TRBV19
J: TRBJ2-6
size: .
D: .

CDR3: CSVRAGGAEAFF
DNA: TGCAGCGTCCGGGCGGGGGGCGCTGAAGCTTTCTTT
V: TRBV29-1
J: TRBJ1-1
size: .
D: .

CDR3: CSVEFDRGPYEQYF
DNA: TGCAGCGTTGAATTCGATAGGGGCCCTTACGAGCAGTACTTC
V: TRBV29-1
J: TRBJ2-7
size: many
D: .